These 5 T cell receptor beta chains originate from one sample sequenced in a study of breast tumors, draining lymph nodes, adjacent tissues. The lymph nodes were axillary draining lymph nodes from breast cancer patients. MiXCR, run by TCRdb on the multiplex PCR reads, gives a single entry per CDR3 protein. The data hold nearly 110,000 distinct CDR3 sequences, with about 30% observed a single time. Sequenced: axillary lymph node tissue. These receptors all come from a female donor with breast cancer. Some clones in this sample may be carry-over from other donors' samples.

There are many counts of this clonotype. The rearrangement joins TRBV20-1 to TRBJ1-5, with D tentatively TRBD1 (6 bases). V was pared by 5 bases and J by 4 bases, with 15 bases between. CDR3 length: 14 residues. Per germline, CDR1 DFQATT and CDR2 SNEGSKA (reference sequence). CDR3 in DNA: TGCAGTGCTGCCACCGGACAGAAGAATCAGCCCCAGCATTTT. Protein sequence: CSAATGQKNQPQHF.

There are many counts of this clonotype. A much larger clone differs by one base, so this may be a read error. V is TRBV20-1 and J is TRBJ1-2; D is uncertain. CDR3 length equals 12 residues. Looked up from germline, CDR1 is DFQATT and CDR2 is SNEGSKA (reference sequence). Here the CDR3 reads CSASADNYGSTF. The CDR3 region has the DNA TGCAGTGCTAGCGCCGATAACTATGGCTCCACCTTC.

This rearrangement joins TRBV20-1 to TRBJ1-5; D gene unclear. V was trimmed by 3 bases and J by 11 bases, leaving 17 bases between them. The CDR3 sequence is 13 residues long. CDR1 and CDR2 from the germline V gene are DFQATT and SNEGSKA (reference sequence). The CDR3 protein is CSARTSRQETQHF. The DNA for the CDR3 is TGCAGTGCTAGGACTAGCAGACAAGAGACCCAGCATTTT.

In this sample, this clonotype turned up many times. The chain carries TRBV12-3 or TRBV12-4 and TRBJ1-2; no reliable D call. Trimming shortened V by 5 bases and J by 0 bases, and 13 bases separated the two germline ends. The CDR3 runs to 15 residues. CDR3: CASSPWLGPNYGYTF. The DNA for the CDR3 is TGTGCCAGCAGTCCCTGGCTCGGACCTAACTATGGCTACACCTTC.

This clonotype is categorized as medium-sized. V gene TRBV20-1 combines with J gene TRBJ1-2, with TRBD1 matching 7 bases. The germline CDR1 and CDR2 sequences are DFQATT and SNEGSKA (reference sequence). With V trimmed by 2 bases and J by 1 base, 7 bases remained unmatched. This CDR3 contains 15 residues. In nucleotides, the CDR3 is TGCAGTGCTAGACTCGGGGGACAGCATAACTATGGCTACACCTTC. It codes for CSARLGGQHNYGYTF.